What follows are 21 T cell receptor beta chains derived from one specimen sequenced in a study of OX40 agonist ivuxolimab in advanced cancers. Clones were read by immunoSEQ multiplex PCR, and TCRdb kept only the in-frame ones, dropping some. The sample records 57,000 or so clones, 75% to 90% being singletons. The source material was CD4+ or CD8+ T cells sorted from blood, sampled in a trial of the OX40 agonist ivuxolimab. These receptors all stem from an adult with an advanced solid tumor such as melanoma, head and neck, liver or kidney cancer.

The rearrangement joins TRBV2 to TRBJ2-5; 10 nucleotides line up with TRBD2. The CDR3 totals 16 residues. In germline, CDR1 is SNHLY, CDR2 FYNNEI. The V gene end was trimmed by 6 bases and the J gene end by 2 bases; junction bases not matched to a gene: 9. CDR3: CASRAPSGGIQETQYF. The CDR3 DNA follows: TGTGCCAGCAGGGCCCCTAGCGGGGGAATACAAGAGACCCAGTACTTC.

The gene calls are TRBV7-6 and TRBJ1-4, with a possible D match to TRBD1 (5 bases). V lost 5 bases to trimming and J lost 0 bases, with 10 bases between them. CDR1 and CDR2 (germline): SGHVS, FNYEAQ. The CDR3 runs 15 residues. The CDR3 DNA sequence: TGTGCCAGCAGCGCCCAGGGTGCAACTAATGAAAAACTGTTTTTT. Protein product: CASSAQGATNEKLFF.

The chain is built from TRBV27 and TRBJ2-3; D unclear. The V end was cut by 6 bases, the J end by 0 bases, with 10 bases between. Germline V gives CDR1 MNHEY, CDR2 SMNVEV (reference sequence). This CDR3 is built from 14 residues. CDR3 sequence reads: CASRPVDSTDTQYF. The CDR3 bases are TGTGCCAGCAGGCCCGTCGATAGCACAGATACGCAGTATTTT.

V is TRBV27 and J is TRBJ2-7, with D tentatively TRBD2 (5 bases). V was trimmed by 6 bases and J by 3 bases, leaving 18 bases between them. This CDR3 has 15 amino acids. CDR1 and CDR2 (germline): MNHEY, SMNVEV (reference sequence). The CDR3, as DNA: TGTGCCAGCAGGTTCGGGGAGAGCACCTACTACGAGCAGTACTTC. Its translation is CASRFGESTYYEQYF.

This clone was counted between two and nine times. The chain couples TRBV4-1 to TRBJ2-7; tentatively, D is TRBD1 (5 bases). Germline lookup yields CDR1 MGHRA and CDR2 YSYEKL. CDR3 size: 15 residues. Trimming shortened V by 0 bases and J by 2 bases, and 11 bases separated the two germline ends. The CDR3 DNA reads TGCGCCAGCAGCCAAGAACAGACAGTAACCTACGAGCAGTACTTC. This encodes CASSQEQTVTYEQYF.

The genes are TRBV6-8 and TRBJ1-5; D is unclear. CDR1 is MNHGY, CDR2 SAAAGT, per germline. This CDR3 has 17 residues. The V end was cut by 4 bases, the J end by 0 bases, with 16 bases between. For the CDR3, the DNA is TGTGCCAGCAGTTTCGGACTGTCCACCCTTAGCAATCAGCCCCAGCATTTT. It specifies CASSFGLSTLSNQPQHF.

CDR3 region: CASSLFTGAYEQYF. The CDR3 nucleotides are TGTGCCAGCAGTTTATTTACAGGGGCCTACGAGCAGTACTTC. The chain combines TRBV27 with TRBJ2-7; 7 bases line up with TRBD1. The junction had 2 bases not matched to a gene; V was cut back by 1 base and J by 2 bases. This CDR3 is 14 amino acids long. Germline V lookup: CDR1 MNHEY, CDR2 SMNVEV (reference sequence).

The V and J genes are TRBV7-9 and TRBJ2-1, with 8 bases identical to TRBD2. J gave up 7 bases and V 3 bases, and 11 bases lay outside the gene matches. The CDR3 runs 16 residues. Germline loops: CDR1 SEHNR, CDR2 FQNEAQ (reference sequence). CDR3 protein: CASSFEERELSNEQFF. The CDR3 DNA sequence: TGTGCCAGCAGCTTCGAGGAGCGGGAGTTAAGTAATGAGCAGTTCTTC.

The chain has TRBV13 and TRBJ1-4; possible D gene TRBD1, 6 bases. V was cut by 6 bases and J by 6 bases, with 14 bases left in between. Germline lookup yields CDR1 PRHDT and CDR2 FYEKMQ (reference sequence). The CDR3 is made up of 14 amino acids. Here the CDR3 reads CASRPQGSYEKLFF. The DNA for the CDR3 is TGTGCCAGCAGACCCCAGGGGAGTTATGAAAAACTGTTTTTT.

This clone occurred once. This chain joins TRBV2 and TRBJ2-7; 11 bases agree with TRBD2. Germline V gene data show CDR1 as SNHLY and CDR2 as FYNNEI. The CDR3 loop spans 16 amino acids. The V gene end was trimmed by 4 bases and the J gene end by 4 bases; junction bases not matched to a gene: 9. CDR3: CASSASLLAGGYEQYF. The CDR3 nucleotides are TGTGCCAGCAGTGCCTCTCTCTTAGCGGGAGGGTACGAGCAGTACTTC.

This CDR3 is CASSQSGLSYNEQFF. CDR3 in DNA: TGCGCCAGCAGCCAAAGCGGGTTATCCTACAATGAGCAGTTCTTC. The V gene is TRBV4-3, the J gene TRBJ2-1; possible D gene TRBD2, 6 bases. Trimming cost V 2 bases and J 1 base, with 9 bases left between them. The CDR3 is made up of 15 amino acids. Per the germline V gene, CDR1 is LGHNA and CDR2 is YSLEER.

The V call is TRBV7-9, the J call TRBJ2-5; D unclear. CDR3 size: 12 residues. Germline CDR1 SEHNR, CDR2 FQNEAQ (reference sequence). V shed 4 bases and J shed 5 bases, with 8 bases lying between them. The CDR3 region is CASSSRWETQYF. DNA of the CDR3: TGTGCCAGCAGCTCCAGGTGGGAGACCCAGTACTTC.

DNA for the CDR3: TGTGCCAGCAGCTTTTCCGGGCTAGTGATCGAGCAGTACTTC. As protein: CASSFSGLVIEQYF. The chain joins TRBV7-9 to TRBJ2-7; no clear D. This CDR3 is 14 amino acids long. V was cut by 3 bases and J by 6 bases, with 15 bases left in between. Germline values: CDR1 SEHNR, CDR2 FQNEAQ (reference sequence).

The chain uses TRBV7-9 and TRBJ1-1, with D possibly TRBD1 on 5 matching bases. Germline V gene data show CDR1 as SEHNR and CDR2 as FQNEAQ (reference sequence). The CDR3 contains 12 residues. V lost 4 bases to trimming and J lost 6 bases, with 9 bases between them. CDR3 amino acids: CASSSGAPEAFF. DNA for the CDR3: TGTGCCAGCAGCTCCGGGGCCCCTGAAGCTTTCTTT.

This chain connects TRBV7-9 to TRBJ2-2; 7 nucleotides line up with TRBD1. Germline-derived CDR1 and CDR2 are SEHNR and FQNEAQ (reference sequence). V was pared by 4 bases and J by 3 bases, with 5 bases of the junction left unmatched. The CDR3 has 15 amino acids. The CDR3 DNA reads as TGTGCCAGCAGCTCGGGACAGTCCTACACCGGGGAGCTGTTTTTT. This encodes CASSSGQSYTGELFF.

J is TRBJ2-3 and V is TRBV7-3, with 10 bases lining up with TRBD2. The ends lost 3 bases at V and 3 bases at J; junction bases unmatched: 9. Germline V lookup: CDR1 SGHTA, CDR2 FQGTGA. This CDR3 has 17 amino acids. The chain's CDR3 is CASSFSEREGLTDTQYF. CDR3 sequence (DNA): TGTGCCAGCAGCTTTTCGGAGCGGGAGGGATTGACAGATACGCAGTATTTT.

CDR3: CASSLVHRTLEGYTF. In nucleotides, the CDR3 is TGTGCCAGCAGCTTAGTACACAGGACGCTTGAAGGCTACACCTTC. This chain joins TRBV11-3 and TRBJ1-2; possibly TRBD1 for D (5 bases). In germline, CDR1 is SGHNT, CDR2 YENEEA. Trimming took off 1 base at V and 8 bases at J, with 17 bases between the two ends. There are 15 residues in the CDR3. Looking up the rest from reference TRBV11-3 and TRBJ1-2 gives the full variable domain: EAGVVQSPRYKIIEKKQPVAFWCNPISGHNTLYWYLQNLGQGPELLIRYENEEAVDDSQLPKDRFSAERLKGVDSTLKIQPAELGDSAVYLCASSLVHRTLEGYTFGSGTRLTVV.

V usage is TRBV5-6 and J usage is TRBJ2-5, with D hard to call. The CDR3 is made up of 14 amino acids. V was cut by 0 bases and J by 1 base, with 7 bases left in between. Per germline, CDR1 SGHDT and CDR2 YYEEEE. CDR3 residues: CASSLAGGQETQYF. CDR3 DNA: TGTGCCAGCAGCTTGGCCGGCGGCCAAGAGACCCAGTACTTC.

V and J are TRBV5-6 and TRBJ2-5; the D is unclear. The assigned J gene may be wrong: the sequence end matches TRBJ2-7 better. Germline values: CDR1 SGHDT, CDR2 YYEEEE. CDR3 length: 14 amino acids. The CDR3 spells CASSFGVGSYEQYF. The CDR3, as DNA: TGTGCCAGCAGCTTCGGTGTAGGGTCCTACGAGCAGTACTTC.

Concerning this clone itself: At one boundary the junction diverges from the germline segment, which might be a read error. The rearrangement uses TRBV5-8 and TRBJ2-7; D is perhaps TRBD2 (5 bases). The CDR3 length is 12 residues. CDR1 SGHTS and CDR2 YDEGEE come from the germline V gene. The CDR3 loop is CASSWPPGLAIF. The CDR3 DNA follows: TGTGCCAGCAGCTGGCCCCCTGGACTTGCCATCTTC.

This clone has a single count. This chain joins TRBV4-1 and TRBJ2-7; TRBD1 matches at 9 bases. This CDR3 spans 16 amino acids. The V gene's germline CDR1 is MGHRA and CDR2 YSYEKL. The junction had 10 bases not matched to a gene; V was cut back by 1 base and J by 6 bases. As DNA, the CDR3 is TGCGCCAGCAGCCAAGGCCCGGGACAGGGTTCGAGCGAGCAGTACTTC. Residues: CASSQGPGQGSSEQYF.